This TCR beta chain was observed in a study of blood T cells in healthy people across ages (dated by TCRdb to about 2015). For context, the study as a whole: In model experiments, roughly one uniquely barcoded TCR beta cDNA molecule per two T cells was captured by template switching. To avoid experimental bias, donors of different ages were distributed randomly across sequencing lanes. Using the same blood draw, the study looked at two additional independent replicas of 1 million unique cDNA reads for two donors, one aged 18 to 29 and the other aged 80 or older. The donors were split into four age groups: young (average around 15 years), middle-aged (more than 35), aged (62) and long-lived (about 74). To track age-related changes in TCR beta repertoire diversity, the study relied on deep sequencing normalized with unique cDNA molecular identifiers.

In its sample, this clonotype was seen once. The clone's antigen remains unknown. The sample holds no much larger clone one base away, and base qualities are not on file. Single-read evidence is weak. The germline V gene (reference sequence) provides CDR1 DFQATT and CDR2 SNEGSKA. From the cysteine up to the phenylalanine, the CDR3 has a length of 13 residues. Just CDR3 DNA is preserved here, 39 bases in frame from base 1. The junction shows trimming of 1 base on V and 4 bases on J, plus 8 bases between the germline ends. Study-wide conclusions, independent of this receptor: Compared with the aged group, more naive CD4+ T cells, fewer expanded clones and increased TCR diversity were shown by the long-lived group, suggesting age selection. The CMV infection status of donors was not known, potentially confounding age-related changes in expanded clonotypes. Observed TCR beta diversity correlated strongly with the percentage of naive T cells measured by flow cytometry. Because profiling used bulk unsorted PBMCs, naive and antigen-experienced compartments could not be compared conclusively. Observed TCR beta diversity per million T cells fell roughly linearly with age, and a significant reduction was already apparent by age around 44. Estimates of total diversity based on one million sequenced T cells were regarded as lower bounds and as underestimates.

The library was built by means of 5' RACE. Instrument used: Illumina HiSeq 2500. A second roughly 7 to 11 cycle PCR used a sample-barcoded 5' primer and a J-beta primer mix. A unique molecular identifier was introduced onto each TCR beta cDNA molecule by a template-switch 5' adaptor carrying 12 random nucleotides. Each sample yielded at least 3 million CDR3-containing paired-end reads. All of the RNA was converted into first-strand cDNA using the Mint cDNA synthesis kit, with a TRBC-specific oligonucleotide serving as the primer. Following uracil-DNA glycosylase treatment, a first 18-cycle PCR with universal primers M1SS and BC2_uni_R was performed on all cDNA. The paper's data handling went like this. For normalization, 1 million high-quality reads, each with a distinct molecular identifier, were randomly selected from each sample. Reads with shared molecular identifiers were discarded instead of being binned into consensus sequences. MiTCR, run with a Q25 quality threshold and the strictest error-elimination algorithm, handled CDR3 identification, clonotype clustering and error correction. Lower-bound total TCR beta diversity was estimated with a nonparametric unseen species model using Euler transformation. Starting from the raw public reads, TCRdb applied fastp trimming at Q25, assembled clones with MiXCR and retained in-frame beta chains. Entries are consolidated by CDR3 protein sequence, retaining the most common genes and DNA. The V and J calls here are based on TCRdb, not the publication. The sample includes 1.6 million or so distinct CDR3 sequences, with about 35% observed a single time. The top ten constitute 10% to 12% of the sample.

Systemically healthy Caucasian individuals from Russia, around 38 in total and aged roughly 6 to 90 years, were included as donors. Each donor gave about 9.7 milliliters of peripheral blood, drawn into EDTA-treated Vacutainer tubes. PBMCs were isolated by Ficoll-Paque density-gradient centrifugation, with at least 6 million obtained per sample. Trizol reagent was used to extract total RNA from PBMCs, with at least 5.5 micrograms per sample. For every donor, flow cytometry on a PBMC aliquot measured the percentage of naive CD45RAhigh/CD27high T cells. The sequencing input was blood. This TCR came from a woman aged 25 to 39 in good health. This receptor chain uses TRBV20-1 and TRBJ1-5; the D gene cannot be resolved reliably. In nucleotide form, the sequence is TGCAGTGCTAGAGTCGGTACTAATCAGCCCCAGCATTTT. The resulting protein is CSARVGTNQPQHF.